Sequencing of this TCR beta chain was carried out in a study of blood T cell repertoires in COVID-19. Study in general: Spain, Italy and the United States supplied samples that represented acute and convalescent COVID-19.

Clones were sequenced by immunoSEQ multiplex PCR, and TCRdb holds only the in-frame ones, with some missing. This table holds some 260,000 clones, 88% found once. Germline CDR1 reads SGHTS; CDR2 reads YDEGEE. V was pared by 5 bases and J by 4 bases, with 6 bases of the junction left unmatched. The CDR3 has 14 amino acids. The TCR comes from a woman aged 70-85 years with COVID-19, enrolled during active disease. The chain employs TRBV5-8 and TRBJ2-5, with 9 bases aligning to TRBD1. The specimen sequenced was peripheral blood. The CDR3, as DNA: TGTGCCAGCAGAAAAGGGACAGGGATAGAGACCCAGTACTTC. Amino acids: CASRKGTGIETQYF.